This T cell receptor (beta chain) comes out of a study of Ad26.COV2.S vaccination and SARS-CoV-2 variants. Study-level information: Donor allocation was to the COV1001 Ad26.COV2.S trial arm. Regarding the study as a whole: Recipients of either vaccine or placebo displayed similar breadth of non-spike TCRs.

Treatment specified: some 19 received Ad26.COV2.S at low or high dose, single or two shots; several received placebo; per-sample allocation not given. Sampling took place 63 days after the first vaccine or placebo injection. Boston supplied an adult donor aged 18-55 years. Assay: immunoSEQ multiplex PCR; the TCRdb copy retains only in-frame clones and omits some. Counted here are around 400,000 clones, approximately 90% occurring once; the ten biggest clones make up approximately 1.9%. With regard to this clone: What it binds is unknown.

Trimming removed 10 bases at V and 0 bases at J, with 9 bases between. The CDR3 consists of 13 residues. CDR1 and CDR2 from the germline V gene are LNHDA and SQIVND (reference sequence). The sequence derives from a person between 18 and 59 years old who received the Ad26.COV2.S COVID-19 vaccine or a placebo. The sequencing used peripheral blood, collected in a trial of Ad26.COV2.S vaccine versus placebo. This chain connects TRBV19 to TRBJ2-2, with D possibly being TRBD1 or TRBD2 (5 bases each). CDR3 amino acids: CATRGANTGELFF. The CDR3 nucleotides read TGTGCCACCCGAGGGGCGAACACCGGGGAGCTGTTTTTT. Full variable domain (outside the CDR3, taken from reference TRBV19 and TRBJ2-2): DGGITQSPKYLFRKEGQNVTLSCEQNLNHDAMYWYRQDPGQGLRLIYYSQIVNDFQKGDIAEGYSVSREKKESFPLTVTSAQKNPTAFYLCATRGANTGELFFGEGSRLTVL.